A selection of T cell receptor beta chains follows, all from one sample in a study of OX40 agonist ivuxolimab in advanced cancers. TCRdb keeps only in-frame clones here, not all; method: immunoSEQ multiplex PCR. The data hold roughly 110,000 clones, with approximately 89% observed a single time. The input for sequencing was CD4+ or CD8+ T cells sorted from blood, taken in a trial of the OX40 agonist ivuxolimab. Receptor source: an adult with an advanced solid tumor such as melanoma, head and neck, liver or kidney cancer. Each CDR3 is given with its conserved first and last residue. The order of the fields is V gene, clone size, D gene, J gene, CDR3 protein, CDR3 DNA. The D gene is left open where the match is weak. Size is stated for part of the rows, as once, few or many counts, or as a class when the clone is expanded.

>TRBV28|once|TRBD1|TRBJ1-1
CASSLAVSGQPQAFF
TGTGCCAGCAGTTTGGCAGTTTCGGGACAGCCCCAAGCTTTCTTT
>TRBV7-3|once|TRBD2|TRBJ2-5
CASSLVRGVQETQYF
TGTGCCAGCAGCTTAGTTCGGGGGGTTCAAGAGACCCAGTACTTC
>TRBV4-3|NA|TRBD1|TRBJ2-7
CASSQTTGGFDEQYF
TGCGCCAGCAGCCAAACGACAGGGGGCTTCGACGAGCAGTACTTC
>TRBV21-1|NA|NA|TRBJ2-7
CASTPDRRFPAFVYEQYF
TGTGCCAGCACCCCGGACAGGCGCTTTCCCGCTTTCGTCTACGAGCAGTACTTC
>TRBV4-3|NA|NA|TRBJ1-3
CASSRFSKGSGNTIYF
TGCGCCAGCAGCCGGTTTTCGAAGGGCTCTGGAAACACCATATATTTT
>TRBV18|NA|NA|TRBJ1-2
CASSPGEDYGYTF
TGTGCCAGCTCACCTGGGGAAGACTATGGCTACACCTTC
>TRBV2|NA|NA|TRBJ1-5
CASSARQSNQPQHF
TGTGCCAGCAGCGCAAGACAGAGCAATCAGCCCCAGCATTTT
>TRBV7-3|NA|NA|TRBJ2-3
CASSANGGGSTDTQYF
TGTGCCAGCAGCGCGAACGGGGGCGGGAGCACAGATACGCAGTATTTT
>TRBV7-7|few|NA|TRBJ2-2
CASSLVANTGELFF
TGTGCTAGCAGCTTGGTAGCGAACACCGGGGAGCTGTTTTTT
>TRBV29-1|NA|TRBD1|TRBJ2-7
CSVGTGTSYEQYF
TGCAGCGTTGGGACAGGGACTTCCTACGAGCAGTACTTC
>TRBV5-1|NA|NA|TRBJ1-4
CASSLGTTNEKLFF
TGCGCCAGCAGCTTGGGAACAACTAATGAAAAACTGTTTTTT
>TRBV6-5|NA|NA|TRBJ2-2
CASSYDLVTGELFF
TGTGCCAGCAGTTACGACCTCGTCACCGGGGAGCTGTTTTTT
>TRBV25-1|once|TRBD2|TRBJ2-1
CASSESGSGGVWQFF
TGTGCCAGCAGTGAATCGGGTAGCGGGGGGGTTTGGCAGTTCTTC
>TRBV28|NA|TRBD2|TRBJ2-1
CASSLLLAGNNEQFF
TGTGCCAGCAGTTTACTACTAGCGGGTAACAATGAGCAGTTCTTC
>TRBV5-1|NA|NA|TRBJ1-1
CASRLRTEMNTEAFF
TGCGCCAGCAGGCTAAGGACGGAGATGAACACTGAAGCTTTCTTT
>TRBV27|NA|TRBD1|TRBJ1-4
CATVTGGEGTNEKLFF
TGTGCCACCGTGACAGGGGGCGAGGGTACTAATGAAAAACTGTTTTTT
>TRBV6-5|NA|NA|TRBJ1-2
CASSPSEGYTF
TGTGCCAGCAGTCCCTCCGAAGGCTACACCTTC
>TRBV10-3|few|NA|TRBJ1-1
CATIPTGSNTEAFF
TGTGCCACCATCCCGACAGGATCGAACACTGAAGCTTTCTTT
>TRBV29-1|NA|NA|TRBJ1-2
CSSAQGSLNTF
TGCAGCTCAGCCCAGGGGAGCCTGAATACCTTC
>TRBV19|NA|TRBD2|TRBJ2-7
CASSGGVSYEQYF
TGTGCCAGCTCGGGGGGGGTCTCCTACGAGCAGTACTTC
>TRBV19|few|TRBD1|TRBJ1-1
CASSIVVTGYAEAFF
TGTGCCAGTAGTATAGTTGTGACAGGGTACGCTGAAGCTTTCTTT
>TRBV28|NA|TRBD1|TRBJ1-5
CASSRSGTGVQPQHF
TGTGCCAGCAGTAGATCCGGGACAGGGGTTCAGCCCCAGCATTTT
>TRBV9|NA|NA|TRBJ2-1
CASSVGSGSYNEQFF
TGTGCCAGCAGCGTAGGGTCCGGCTCCTACAATGAGCAGTTCTTC
>TRBV9|NA|NA|TRBJ1-3
CASSGTVTSGNTIYF
TGTGCCAGCAGCGGTACAGTGACCTCTGGAAACACCATATATTTT
>TRBV6-6|once|NA|TRBJ2-1
CASSLEGEQFF
TGTGCCAGCAGCCTGGAGGGTGAGCAGTTCTTC
>TRBV19|few|NA|TRBJ1-2
CASSKVGSYGYTF
TGTGCCAGTAGTAAAGTCGGGAGCTATGGCTACACCTTC
>TRBV28|NA|NA|TRBJ2-5
CASSTPDRRAETQYF
TGTGCCAGCAGTACCCCCGACAGGAGGGCGGAGACCCAGTACTTC
>TRBV5-1|NA|NA|TRBJ1-3
CASSLSIQASTSGNTIYF
TGCGCCAGCAGCTTGTCGATACAGGCTTCAACCTCTGGAAACACCATATATTTT
>TRBV19|NA|TRBD2|TRBJ2-7
CASSIQPGLAGYEQYF
TGTGCCAGTAGTATCCAGCCGGGACTAGCGGGTTACGAGCAGTACTTC
>TRBV28|NA|TRBD2|TRBJ2-7
CASSGLAPPEQYF
TGTGCCAGCAGTGGACTAGCTCCCCCCGAGCAGTACTTC
>TRBV19|NA|NA|TRBJ1-1
CASSIALRDTEAFF
TGTGCCAGTAGTATAGCGTTGCGGGACACTGAAGCTTTCTTT
>TRBV18|NA|TRBD2|TRBJ2-7
CASSLGLAGDEQYF
TGTGCCAGCTCACTCGGACTAGCGGGAGACGAGCAGTACTTC
>TRBV28|once|TRBD2|TRBJ2-7
CASSPTVPGLADSYEQYF
TGTGCCAGCAGCCCGACAGTTCCGGGACTAGCGGACTCATACGAGCAGTACTTC
>TRBV11-2|NA|TRBD2|TRBJ2-5
CASSLGLNQETQYF
TGTGCCAGCAGCTTGGGACTAAACCAAGAGACCCAGTACTTC
>TRBV6-5|NA|NA|TRBJ1-4
CASSYRPATNEKLFF
TGTGCCAGCAGTTATCGGCCTGCAACTAATGAAAAACTGTTTTTT
>TRBV28|NA|NA|TRBJ1-5
CASSGRGQHF
TGTGCCAGCAGTGGCAGGGGCCAGCATTTT
>TRBV7-9|NA|NA|TRBJ1-4
CASRATASTNEKLFF
TGTGCCAGCAGGGCGACAGCCTCGACTAATGAAAAACTGTTTTTT
>TRBV28|NA|NA|TRBJ2-7
CASSERLPTYEQYF
TGTGCCAGCAGTGAAAGACTGCCCACCTACGAGCAGTACTTC
>TRBV14|NA|NA|TRBJ2-1
CASSTLDTSRFDEQFF
TGTGCCAGCAGCACTCTGGACACTTCAAGGTTCGATGAGCAGTTCTTC
>TRBV7-8|few|NA|TRBJ1-1
CASSLAHIRNTEAFF
TGTGCCAGCAGCTTAGCCCATATCAGGAACACTGAAGCTTTCTTT
>TRBV19|NA|NA|TRBJ2-1
CASSSPSGSNSYNEQFF
TGTGCCAGTAGTTCTCCATCAGGGTCGAACTCCTACAATGAGCAGTTCTTC
>TRBV18|NA|TRBD1|TRBJ2-7
CASSVSDRDSDEQYF
TGTGCCAGCTCAGTGTCGGACAGGGATAGCGACGAGCAGTACTTC
>TRBV7-2|NA|NA|TRBJ1-4
CASSSDRRISNEKLFF
TGTGCCAGCAGCTCGGACCGACGAATTTCTAATGAAAAACTGTTTTTT
>TRBV7-2|NA|NA|TRBJ1-1
CASSLYRDPNRAFF
TGTGCCAGCAGCTTATACCGGGACCCCAACAGGGCTTTCTTT
>TRBV2|NA|NA|TRBJ1-2
CASSEALTSRYYGYTF
TGTGCCAGCAGTGAAGCCTTGACATCTCGTTACTATGGCTACACCTTC
>TRBV11-3|NA|NA|TRBJ2-5
CASSSMGYTGRRETQYF
TGTGCCAGCAGCTCGATGGGGTATACAGGGCGGCGGGAGACCCAGTACTTC
>TRBV7-3|NA|NA|TRBJ2-7
CASSNSPGLTFLYEQYF
TGTGCCAGCAGCAATTCTCCGGGCCTTACTTTTCTCTACGAGCAGTACTTC
>TRBV28|NA|NA|TRBJ2-7
CASTPDTNSYEQYF
TGTGCCAGCACACCGGACACGAACTCCTACGAGCAGTACTTC
>TRBV5-5|NA|NA|TRBJ2-6
CASSPVGRNSGANVLTF
TGTGCCAGCAGCCCGGTAGGACGGAACTCTGGGGCCAACGTCCTGACTTTC
>TRBV27|NA|TRBD2|TRBJ2-7
CASSSPAGGPVEQYF
TGTGCCAGCAGTTCCCCAGCGGGAGGGCCGGTCGAGCAGTACTTC